This TCR beta chain was captured by sequencing in a study of cytomegalovirus exposure and HLA in healthy donors. Across the study: It was reported in a later analysis that the same platform had been used for the roughly 130 validation repertoires as for the 666 first-cohort repertoires. Findings and caveats of the study: High sensitivity and specificity were reportedly achieved when the classifier diagnosed cytomegalovirus status. A few chains tied to CMV proved CMV antigen-specific in vitro.

The sample holds one count of this clone. Its antigen is not identified. This CDR3 has 17 residues. With 0 bases removed from V and 0 bases from J, the gap between germline ends came to 9 bases. In germline, CDR1 is LNHNV, CDR2 YYDKDF (reference sequence). The table came from immunoSEQ multiplex PCR; TCRdb's copy has only in-frame clones and leaves some out. This table has roughly 120,000 clones, 75% to 90% appearing once. Sample: PBMCs. The genes are TRBV15 and TRBJ2-6; possible D gene TRBD1, 5 bases. This receptor was obtained from a man aged 18 to 30 in good health and CMV-seropositive. The CDR3, as DNA: TGTGCCACCAGCAGAGAACAGGTATACTCTGGGGCCAACGTCCTGACTTTC. Its protein is CATSREQVYSGANVLTF.